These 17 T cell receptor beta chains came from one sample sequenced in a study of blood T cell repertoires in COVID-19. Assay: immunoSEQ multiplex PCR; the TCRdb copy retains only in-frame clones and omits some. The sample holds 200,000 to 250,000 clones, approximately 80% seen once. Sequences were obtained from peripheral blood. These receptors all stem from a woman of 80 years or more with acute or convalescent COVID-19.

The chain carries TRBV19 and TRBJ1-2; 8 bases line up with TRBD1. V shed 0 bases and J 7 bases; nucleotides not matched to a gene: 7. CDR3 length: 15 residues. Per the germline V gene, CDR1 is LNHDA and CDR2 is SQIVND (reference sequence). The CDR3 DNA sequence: TGTGCCAGTAGTATAGATATTCAGGGGGCAAGTGGCTACACCTTC. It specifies CASSIDIQGASGYTF.

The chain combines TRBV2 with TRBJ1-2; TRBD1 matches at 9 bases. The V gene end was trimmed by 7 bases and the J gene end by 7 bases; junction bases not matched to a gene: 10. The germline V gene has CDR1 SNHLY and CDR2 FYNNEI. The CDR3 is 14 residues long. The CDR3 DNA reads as TGTGCCAGCACTAGGACAGGGGATGACCCTGGCTACACCTTC. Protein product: CASTRTGDDPGYTF.

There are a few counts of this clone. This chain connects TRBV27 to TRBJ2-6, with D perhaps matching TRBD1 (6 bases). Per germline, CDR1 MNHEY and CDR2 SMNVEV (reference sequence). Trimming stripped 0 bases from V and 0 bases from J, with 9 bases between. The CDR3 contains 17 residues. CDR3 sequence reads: CASSLSQGSSGANVLTF. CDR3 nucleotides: TGTGCCAGCAGTTTATCGCAGGGGAGCTCTGGGGCCAACGTCCTGACTTTC. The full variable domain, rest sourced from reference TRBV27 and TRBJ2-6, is EAQVTQNPRYLITVTGKKLTVTCSQNMNHEYMSWYRQDPGLGLRQIYYSMNVEVTDKGDVPEGYKVSRKEKRNFPLILESPSPNQTSLYFCASSLSQGSSGANVLTFGAGSRLTVL.

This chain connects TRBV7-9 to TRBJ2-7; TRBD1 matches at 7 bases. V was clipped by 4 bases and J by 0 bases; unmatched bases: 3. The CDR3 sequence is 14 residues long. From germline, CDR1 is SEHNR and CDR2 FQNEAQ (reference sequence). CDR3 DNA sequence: TGTGCCAGCAGCTCGGGACAGAGCTCCTACGAGCAGTACTTC. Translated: CASSSGQSSYEQYF.

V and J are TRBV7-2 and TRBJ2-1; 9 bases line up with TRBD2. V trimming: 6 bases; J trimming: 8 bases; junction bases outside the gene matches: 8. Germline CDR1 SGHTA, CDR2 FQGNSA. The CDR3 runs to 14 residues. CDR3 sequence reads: CASSTTGTSYEQFF. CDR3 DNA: TGTGCCAGCAGTACAACCGGGACTAGCTATGAGCAGTTCTTC.

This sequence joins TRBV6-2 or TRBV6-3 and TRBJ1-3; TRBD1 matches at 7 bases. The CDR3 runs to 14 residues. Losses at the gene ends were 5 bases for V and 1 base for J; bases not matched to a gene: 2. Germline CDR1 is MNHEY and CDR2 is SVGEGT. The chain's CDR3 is CASSPGGSGNTIYF. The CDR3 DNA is TGTGCCAGCAGTCCAGGGGGATCTGGAAACACCATATATTTT.

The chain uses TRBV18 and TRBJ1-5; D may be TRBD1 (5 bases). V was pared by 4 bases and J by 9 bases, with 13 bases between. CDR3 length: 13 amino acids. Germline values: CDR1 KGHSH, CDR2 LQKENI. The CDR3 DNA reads TGTGCCAGCTCACGGGGGGAGGAGGGGCCCCAGCATTTT. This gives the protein CASSRGEEGPQHF.

CDR3 nucleotide sequence: TGTGCCAGCAGCTTGGGGGCAGACTCGAACACCGGGGAGCTGTTTTTT. It specifies CASSLGADSNTGELFF. The chain has TRBV11-1 and TRBJ2-2; perhaps TRBD1 as D (6 bases). This CDR3 contains 16 residues. Germline assignment: CDR1 SGHAT and CDR2 FQDESV (reference sequence). V lost 3 bases and J 0 bases, leaving 11 bases between the germline ends.

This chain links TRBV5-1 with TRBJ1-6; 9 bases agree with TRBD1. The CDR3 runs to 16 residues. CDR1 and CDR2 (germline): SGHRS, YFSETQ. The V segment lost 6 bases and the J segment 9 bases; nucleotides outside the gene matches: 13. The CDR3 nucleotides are TGCGCCAGCACGGATGCCAGGGGGACAGGGTCTTCACCCCTCCACTTT. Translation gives CASTDARGTGSSPLHF.

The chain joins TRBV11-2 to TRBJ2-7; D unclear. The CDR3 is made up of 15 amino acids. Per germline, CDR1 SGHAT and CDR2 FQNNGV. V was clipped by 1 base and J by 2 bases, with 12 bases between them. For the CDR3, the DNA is TGTGCCAGCAGCTTAGCGGCTGGGCGCCCCTACGAGCAGTACTTC. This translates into CASSLAAGRPYEQYF.

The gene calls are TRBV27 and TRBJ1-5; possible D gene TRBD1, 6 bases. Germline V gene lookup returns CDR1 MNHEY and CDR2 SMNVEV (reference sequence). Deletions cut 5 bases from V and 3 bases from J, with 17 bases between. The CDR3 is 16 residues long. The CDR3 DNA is TGTGCCAGCAGTCCTCTATGGGACAAATACAATCAGCCCCAGCATTTT. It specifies CASSPLWDKYNQPQHF.

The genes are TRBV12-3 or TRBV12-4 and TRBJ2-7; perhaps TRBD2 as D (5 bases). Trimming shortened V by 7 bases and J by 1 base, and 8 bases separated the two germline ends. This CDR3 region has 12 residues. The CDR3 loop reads CASMRLSYEQYF. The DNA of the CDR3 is TGTGCCAGCATGAGACTATCCTACGAGCAGTACTTC.

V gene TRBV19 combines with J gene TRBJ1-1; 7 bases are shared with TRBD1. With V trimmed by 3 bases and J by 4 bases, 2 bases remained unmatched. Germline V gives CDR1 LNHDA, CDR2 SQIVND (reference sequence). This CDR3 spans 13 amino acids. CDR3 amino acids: CASSMTGFTEAFF. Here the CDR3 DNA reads TGTGCCAGTAGTATGACAGGGTTCACTGAAGCTTTCTTT.

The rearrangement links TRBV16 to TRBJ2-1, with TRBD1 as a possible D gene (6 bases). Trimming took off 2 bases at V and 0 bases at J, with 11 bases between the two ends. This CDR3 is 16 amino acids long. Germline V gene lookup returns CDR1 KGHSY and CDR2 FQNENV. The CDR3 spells CASSQSTGYSYNEQFF. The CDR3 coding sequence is TGTGCCAGCAGCCAAAGTACAGGGTACTCCTACAATGAGCAGTTCTTC.

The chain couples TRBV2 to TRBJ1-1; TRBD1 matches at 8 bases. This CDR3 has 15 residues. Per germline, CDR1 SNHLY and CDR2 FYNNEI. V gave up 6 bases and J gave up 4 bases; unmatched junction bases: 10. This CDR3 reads CASRQGARVATEAFF. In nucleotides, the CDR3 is TGTGCCAGCAGGCAGGGGGCGCGGGTGGCCACTGAAGCTTTCTTT.

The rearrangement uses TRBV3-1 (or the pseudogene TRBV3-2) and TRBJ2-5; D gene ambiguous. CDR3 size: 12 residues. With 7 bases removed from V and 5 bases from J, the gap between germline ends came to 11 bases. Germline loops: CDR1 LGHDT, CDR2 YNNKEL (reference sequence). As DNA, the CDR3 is TGTGCCAGCACTCCAAACATGGAGACCCAGTACTTC. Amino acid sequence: CASTPNMETQYF.

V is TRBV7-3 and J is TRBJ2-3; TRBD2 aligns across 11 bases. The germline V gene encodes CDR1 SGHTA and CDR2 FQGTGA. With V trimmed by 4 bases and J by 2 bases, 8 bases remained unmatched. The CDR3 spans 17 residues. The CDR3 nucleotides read TGTGCCAGCAGCTCGCGTAGCGGGAGGGGTTTCACAGATACGCAGTATTTT. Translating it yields CASSSRSGRGFTDTQYF.